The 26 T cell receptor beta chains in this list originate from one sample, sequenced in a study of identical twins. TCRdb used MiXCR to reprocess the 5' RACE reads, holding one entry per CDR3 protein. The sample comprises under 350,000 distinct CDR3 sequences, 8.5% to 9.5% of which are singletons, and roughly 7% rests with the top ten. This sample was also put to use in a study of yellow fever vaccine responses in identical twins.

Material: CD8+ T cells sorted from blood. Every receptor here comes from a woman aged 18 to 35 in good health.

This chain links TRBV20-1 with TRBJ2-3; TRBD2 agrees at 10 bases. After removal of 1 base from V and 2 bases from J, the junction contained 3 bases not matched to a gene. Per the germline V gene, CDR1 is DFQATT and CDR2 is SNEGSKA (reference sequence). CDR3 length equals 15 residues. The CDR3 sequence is CSARVLAGATDTQYF. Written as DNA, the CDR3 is TGCAGTGCTAGAGTTCTAGCGGGGGCCACAGATACGCAGTATTTT.

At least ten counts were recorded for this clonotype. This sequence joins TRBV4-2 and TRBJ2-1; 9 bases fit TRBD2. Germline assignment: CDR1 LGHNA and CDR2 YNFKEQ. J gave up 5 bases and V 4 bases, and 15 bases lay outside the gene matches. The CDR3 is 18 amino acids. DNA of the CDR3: TGTGCCAGCAGCCCTCTCCCCCCTTCCGCGGGGGGGCACAATGAGCAGTTCTTC. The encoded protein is CASSPLPPSAGGHNEQFF.

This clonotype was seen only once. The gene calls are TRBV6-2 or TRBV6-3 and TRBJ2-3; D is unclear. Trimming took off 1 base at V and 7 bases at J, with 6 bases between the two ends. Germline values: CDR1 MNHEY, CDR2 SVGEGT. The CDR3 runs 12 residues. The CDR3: CASSYLENTQYF. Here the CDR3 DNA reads TGTGCCAGCAGTTACTTGGAGAATACGCAGTATTTT.

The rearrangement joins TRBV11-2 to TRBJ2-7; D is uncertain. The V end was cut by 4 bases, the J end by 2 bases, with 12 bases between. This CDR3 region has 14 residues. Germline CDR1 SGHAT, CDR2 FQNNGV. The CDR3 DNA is TGTGCCAGCAGCTATCTAGTTGCCCCCTACGAGCAGTACTTC. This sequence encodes CASSYLVAPYEQYF.

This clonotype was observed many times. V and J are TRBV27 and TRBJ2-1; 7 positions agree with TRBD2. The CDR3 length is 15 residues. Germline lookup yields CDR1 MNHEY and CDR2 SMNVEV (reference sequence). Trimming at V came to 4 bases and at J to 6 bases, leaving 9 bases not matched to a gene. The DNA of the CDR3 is TGTGCCAGCAGTTGGGACGCGGGGGACCTCAATGAGCAGTTCTTC. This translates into CASSWDAGDLNEQFF.

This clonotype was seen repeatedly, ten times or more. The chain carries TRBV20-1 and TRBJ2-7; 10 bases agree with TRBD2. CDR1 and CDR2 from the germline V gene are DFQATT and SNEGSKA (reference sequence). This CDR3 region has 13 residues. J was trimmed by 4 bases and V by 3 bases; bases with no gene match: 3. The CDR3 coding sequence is TGCAGTGCTAGGGCTAGCGGGAGTTACGAGCAGTACTTC. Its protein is CSARASGSYEQYF.

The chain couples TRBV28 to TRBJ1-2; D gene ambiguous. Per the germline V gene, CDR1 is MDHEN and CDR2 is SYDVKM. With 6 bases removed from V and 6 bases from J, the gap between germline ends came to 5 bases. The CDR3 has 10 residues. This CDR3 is CASRANGYTF. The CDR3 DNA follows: TGTGCCAGCAGGGCTAATGGCTACACCTTC.

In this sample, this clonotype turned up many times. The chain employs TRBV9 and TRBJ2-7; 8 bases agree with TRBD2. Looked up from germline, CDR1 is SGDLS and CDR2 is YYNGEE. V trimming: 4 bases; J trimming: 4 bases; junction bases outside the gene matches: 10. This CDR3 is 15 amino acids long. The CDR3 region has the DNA TGTGCCAGCAGCCTTTATCCGAGCGGGGGATACGAGCAGTACTTC. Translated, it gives CASSLYPSGGYEQYF.

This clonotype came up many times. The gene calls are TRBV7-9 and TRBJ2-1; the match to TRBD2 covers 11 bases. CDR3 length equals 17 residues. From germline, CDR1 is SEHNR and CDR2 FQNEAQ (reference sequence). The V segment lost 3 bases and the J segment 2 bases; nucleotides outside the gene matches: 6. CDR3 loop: CASSFEGLAETYNEQFF. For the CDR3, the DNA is TGTGCCAGCAGCTTTGAGGGACTAGCGGAGACCTACAATGAGCAGTTCTTC.

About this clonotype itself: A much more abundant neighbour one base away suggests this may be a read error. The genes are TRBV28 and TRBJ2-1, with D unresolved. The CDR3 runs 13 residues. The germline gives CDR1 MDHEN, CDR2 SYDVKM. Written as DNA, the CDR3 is TGTGCCAGCTGTTTCTTCGCCTACAATGAGCAGTTCTTC. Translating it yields CASCFFAYNEQFF.

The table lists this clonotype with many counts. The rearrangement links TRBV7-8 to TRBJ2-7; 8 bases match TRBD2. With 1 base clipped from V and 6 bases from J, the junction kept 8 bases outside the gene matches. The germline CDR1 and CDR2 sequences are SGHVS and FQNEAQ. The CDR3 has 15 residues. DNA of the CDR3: TGTGCCAGCAGCTTAGATGGAGCGGGGGTGTTCGAGCAGTACTTC. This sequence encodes CASSLDGAGVFEQYF.

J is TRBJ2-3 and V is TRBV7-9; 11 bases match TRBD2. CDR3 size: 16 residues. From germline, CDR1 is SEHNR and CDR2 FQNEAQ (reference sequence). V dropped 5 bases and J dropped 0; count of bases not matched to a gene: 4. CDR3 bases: TGTGCCAGCAGCGCTACTAGCGGGGGAAGCACAGATACGCAGTATTTT. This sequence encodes CASSATSGGSTDTQYF.

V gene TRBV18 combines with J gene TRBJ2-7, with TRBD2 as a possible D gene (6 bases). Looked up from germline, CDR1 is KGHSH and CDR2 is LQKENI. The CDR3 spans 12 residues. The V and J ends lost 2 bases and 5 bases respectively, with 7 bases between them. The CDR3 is CASSPRRDEQYF. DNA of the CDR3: TGTGCCAGCTCACCAAGGAGGGACGAGCAGTACTTC.

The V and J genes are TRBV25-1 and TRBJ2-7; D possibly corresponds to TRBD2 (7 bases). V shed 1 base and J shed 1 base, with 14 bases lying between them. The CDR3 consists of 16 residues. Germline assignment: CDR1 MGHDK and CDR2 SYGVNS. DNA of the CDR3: TGTGCCAGCAGTGAATTCCAGGAGGGGGGGTCCTACGAGCAGTACTTC. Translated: CASSEFQEGGSYEQYF.

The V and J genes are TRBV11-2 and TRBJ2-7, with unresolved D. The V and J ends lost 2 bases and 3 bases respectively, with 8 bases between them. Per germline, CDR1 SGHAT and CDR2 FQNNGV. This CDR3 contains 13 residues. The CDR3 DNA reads TGTGCCAGCAGCTTAAGAGAATACTACGAGCAGTACTTC. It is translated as CASSLREYYEQYF.

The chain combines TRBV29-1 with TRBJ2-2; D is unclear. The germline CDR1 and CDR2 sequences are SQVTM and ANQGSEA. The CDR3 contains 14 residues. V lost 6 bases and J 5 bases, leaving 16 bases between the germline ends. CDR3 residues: CSVQHGMSTGELFF. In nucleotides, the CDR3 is TGCAGCGTCCAGCATGGGATGAGTACCGGGGAGCTGTTTTTT.

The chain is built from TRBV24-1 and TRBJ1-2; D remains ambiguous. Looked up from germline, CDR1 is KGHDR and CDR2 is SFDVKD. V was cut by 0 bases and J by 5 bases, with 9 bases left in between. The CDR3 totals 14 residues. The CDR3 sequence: CATSDLARAYGYTF. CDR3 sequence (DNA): TGTGCCACCAGTGATTTGGCCAGAGCTTATGGCTACACCTTC.

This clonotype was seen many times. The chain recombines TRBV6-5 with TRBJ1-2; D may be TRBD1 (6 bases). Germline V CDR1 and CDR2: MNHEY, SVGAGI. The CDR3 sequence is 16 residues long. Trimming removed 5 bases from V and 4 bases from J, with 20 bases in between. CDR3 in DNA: TGTGCCAGCAGTCTCGACCTCGGGGGCGCCGGCTATGGCTACACCTTC. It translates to CASSLDLGGAGYGYTF.

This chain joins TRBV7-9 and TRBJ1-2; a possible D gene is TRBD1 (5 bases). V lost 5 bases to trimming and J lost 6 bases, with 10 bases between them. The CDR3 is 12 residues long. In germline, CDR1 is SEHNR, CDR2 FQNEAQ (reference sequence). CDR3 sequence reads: CASSPSGDGYTF. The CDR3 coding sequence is TGTGCCAGCAGCCCATCGGGGGATGGCTACACCTTC.

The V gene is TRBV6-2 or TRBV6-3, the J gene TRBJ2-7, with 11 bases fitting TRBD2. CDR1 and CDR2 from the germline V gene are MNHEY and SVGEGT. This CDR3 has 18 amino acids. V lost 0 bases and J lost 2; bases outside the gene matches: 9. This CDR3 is CASSYSTSGDPLTYEQYF. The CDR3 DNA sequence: TGTGCCAGCAGTTACTCGACTAGCGGGGACCCCTTAACCTACGAGCAGTACTTC.

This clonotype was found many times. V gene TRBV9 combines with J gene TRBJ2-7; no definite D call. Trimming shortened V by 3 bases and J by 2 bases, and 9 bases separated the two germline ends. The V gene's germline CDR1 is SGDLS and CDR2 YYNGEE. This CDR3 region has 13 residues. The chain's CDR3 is CASSEHGTYEQYF. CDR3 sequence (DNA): TGTGCCAGCAGCGAGCACGGCACCTACGAGCAGTACTTC.

The CDR3 loop reads CASSQDVLSNTYNEQFF. The CDR3 nucleotides read TGCGCCAGCAGCCAAGATGTGCTTTCTAACACCTACAATGAGCAGTTCTTC. The rearrangement uses TRBV4-3 and TRBJ2-1; no reliable D call. There are 17 residues in the CDR3. The germline V and J ends were trimmed by 0 bases and 2 bases, with 14 bases remaining between them. CDR1 and CDR2 from the germline V gene are LGHNA and YSLEER.

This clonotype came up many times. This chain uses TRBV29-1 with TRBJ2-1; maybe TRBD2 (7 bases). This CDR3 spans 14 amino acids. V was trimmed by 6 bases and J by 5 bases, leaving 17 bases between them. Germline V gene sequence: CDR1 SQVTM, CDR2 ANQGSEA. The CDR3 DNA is TGCAGCGTCTGTCGGGGGGACACCAACAATGAGCAGTTCTTC. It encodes CSVCRGDTNNEQFF.

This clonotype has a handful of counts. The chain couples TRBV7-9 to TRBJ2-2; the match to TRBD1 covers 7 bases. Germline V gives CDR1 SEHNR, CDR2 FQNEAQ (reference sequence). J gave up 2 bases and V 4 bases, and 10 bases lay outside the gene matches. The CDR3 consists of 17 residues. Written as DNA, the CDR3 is TGTGCCAGCAGCTCTCTTCCTGGGACAGCCAACACCGGGGAGCTGTTTTTT. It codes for CASSSLPGTANTGELFF.

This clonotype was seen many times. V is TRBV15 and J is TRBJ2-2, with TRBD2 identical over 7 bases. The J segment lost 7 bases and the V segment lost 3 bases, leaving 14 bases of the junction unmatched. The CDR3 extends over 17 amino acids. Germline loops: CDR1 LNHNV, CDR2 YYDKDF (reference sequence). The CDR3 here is CATSRPREAGFVGELFF. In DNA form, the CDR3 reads TGTGCCACCAGCAGGCCACGGGAGGCTGGGTTTGTCGGGGAGCTGTTTTTT.

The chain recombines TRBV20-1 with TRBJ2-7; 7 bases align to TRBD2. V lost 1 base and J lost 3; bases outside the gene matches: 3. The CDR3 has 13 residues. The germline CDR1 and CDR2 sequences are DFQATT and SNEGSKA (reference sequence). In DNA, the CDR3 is TGCAGTGCTAGAGCTGCGGGAGTCTACGAGCAGTACTTC. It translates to CSARAAGVYEQYF.